The source of this TCR beta chain is a study of blood T cell repertoires in COVID-19. Looking at the study overall: Researchers got acute and convalescent COVID-19 samples from the United States, Italy and Spain. Sample material is recorded as cDNA or gDNA derived from T cells, B-cell-depleted T cells, or PBMCs.

The germline V gene has CDR1 ENHRY and CDR2 SYGVKD. This CDR3 spans 15 amino acids. V lost 5 bases to trimming and J lost 4 bases; unmatched junction nucleotides: 1. Per the study methods: Cell counts per sample came from amplifying reference gene primers. TCRdb's copy holds only in-frame clones and misses some; the assay was immunoSEQ multiplex PCR. V, J and clone size are taken as reported in that table, and D and trimming were inferred from the DNA itself. The table lists fewer than 90,000 clones, 75% to 90% of them singletons, with around 14% in the top ten. The chain couples TRBV10-3 to TRBJ2-3, with 15 bases aligning to TRBD2. The sequencing input was peripheral blood. The origin of this receptor is a male donor with acute or convalescent COVID-19. CDR3 protein: CAISRTSGGADTQYF. The CDR3 DNA reads TGTGCCATCAGTCGGACTAGCGGGGGGGCAGATACGCAGTATTTT.